The clone carrying this T cell receptor (beta chain) turned up a few times. This entry is derived from a study of blood T cell repertoires in COVID-19. Across the study: There were acute and convalescent COVID-19 samples, and they came from the United States, Italy and Spain. The analysed material was cDNA or gDNA that came from T cells, B-cell-depleted T cells, or PBMCs.

Deletions cut 6 bases from V and 5 bases from J, with 17 bases between. The CDR3 runs to 14 residues. The V gene's germline CDR1 is MNHEY and CDR2 SVGAGI. Authors' processing steps: For nucleated cells, counts were estimated from reference gene primer amplification. TCRdb's table, derived via immunoSEQ multiplex PCR, lists solely in-frame clones and lacks some. The DNA was the basis for D and trimming; V, J and clone size are from that table. Here the sample spans about 88,000 clones, less than 75% being singletons. The sample comprised peripheral blood. The genes are TRBV6-5 and TRBJ2-7; no definite D call. The receptor was isolated from a woman aged 60-75 years in a cohort sampled during active or convalescent COVID-19. The DNA for the CDR3 is TGTGCCAGCAGGGTGCTACGGGTTTCCCACGAGCAGTACTTC. This encodes CASRVLRVSHEQYF.